Listed below are T cell receptor beta chains from one sample, sequenced in a study of cytomegalovirus exposure and HLA in healthy donors. Assay: immunoSEQ multiplex PCR; the TCRdb copy retains only in-frame clones and omits some. The sample lists 110,000 to 150,000 clones, approximately 80% occurring once. The sample was PBMCs. These receptors were taken from a woman aged 50 to 65 in good health and CMV-seronegative. The CDR3 runs from the conserved cysteine through the conserved F or W. D genes are given only for firm matches. Clone sizes are given selectively: once, few, many, or a class where the clone is expanded.

abundance	v_gene	d_gene	j_gene	CDR3aa	CDR3nt
-	TRBV2	-	TRBJ1-5	CASSEGVLSDQPQHF	TGTGCCAGCAGTGAGGGAGTCCTGAGCGACCAGCCCCAGCATTTT
-	TRBV4-3	-	TRBJ1-2	CASSQDGGIYGYTF	TGCGCCAGCAGCCAAGATGGGGGGATCTATGGCTACACCTTC
-	TRBV7-2	-	TRBJ1-2	CASSLVGGQTNYGYTF	TGTGCCAGCAGCTTAGTGGGTGGGCAGACGAATTATGGCTACACCTTC
-	TRBV6-6	-	TRBJ1-2	CASSYGANYGYTF	TGTGCCAGCAGTTACGGGGCAAACTATGGCTACACCTTC
once	TRBV9	-	TRBJ1-2	CASSVERQPNYGYTF	TGTGCCAGCAGCGTAGAAAGACAGCCAAACTATGGCTACACCTTC
-	TRBV6-5	-	TRBJ2-7	CASSRSGPNYEQYF	TGTGCCAGCAGTAGAAGTGGGCCAAACTACGAGCAGTACTTC
once	TRBV7-8	TRBD2	TRBJ2-2	CASSSPGLAGSTGELFF	TGTGCCAGCAGCTCCCCGGGACTAGCCGGATCCACCGGGGAGCTGTTTTTT
-	TRBV5-6	-	TRBJ2-3	CASSLPTGDTQYF	TGTGCCAGCAGCTTGCCAACAGGAGATACGCAGTATTTT
-	TRBV7-3	TRBD2	TRBJ2-1	CASSSLAGAPREQFF	TGTGCCAGCAGCTCGTTAGCGGGGGCGCCGCGCGAGCAGTTCTTC
-	TRBV5-6	-	TRBJ1-1	CASSLRPGSPNTEAFF	TGTGCCAGCAGCTTACGACCAGGGTCCCCGAACACTGAAGCTTTCTTT
-	TRBV11-3	-	TRBJ1-5	CASSHYKLAEQPQHF	TGTGCCAGCAGCCACTATAAATTGGCTGAGCAGCCCCAGCATTTT
-	TRBV10-3	TRBD1	TRBJ1-1	CAISWTGAEAFF	TGTGCCATCAGTTGGACAGGGGCTGAAGCTTTCTTT
-	TRBV19	-	TRBJ1-5	CASSMEGRSSQPQHF	TGTGCCAGTAGTATGGAGGGCAGGTCAAGTCAGCCCCAGCATTTT
-	TRBV7-2	TRBD2	TRBJ2-5	CASSLQGLAVQETQYF	TGTGCCAGCAGCTTACAGGGACTAGCGGTTCAAGAGACCCAGTACTTC
-	TRBV5-1	TRBD1	TRBJ1-6	CASTQRQGWGSPLHF	TGCGCCAGCACCCAAAGACAGGGCTGGGGTTCACCCCTCCACTTT
-	TRBV6-5	-	TRBJ1-2	CASRPTGLNYGYTF	TGTGCCAGCAGACCGACAGGATTAAACTATGGCTACACCTTC
-	TRBV27	TRBD1	TRBJ2-2	CASSLSGGPGELFF	TGTGCCAGCAGTTTATCAGGGGGCCCCGGGGAGCTGTTTTTT
-	TRBV6-5	TRBD1	TRBJ2-7	CASSFSGTGGYEQYF	TGTGCCAGCAGTTTCTCAGGGACAGGGGGCTACGAGCAGTACTTC
-	TRBV27	-	TRBJ2-7	CASSLSWGLEQYF	TGTGCCAGCAGTTTATCTTGGGGACTCGAGCAGTACTTC
-	TRBV4-3	TRBD2	TRBJ2-1	CASSQAHTGGATNEQFF	TGCGCCAGCAGCCAAGCTCATACCGGGGGGGCTACCAATGAGCAGTTCTTC
-	TRBV28	TRBD1	TRBJ1-2	CASRDRGKNYGYTF	TGTGCCAGCAGGGACAGGGGGAAAAACTATGGCTACACCTTC
-	TRBV19	-	TRBJ1-1	CASITGGETEAFF	TGTGCCAGTATTACCGGGGGTGAGACTGAAGCTTTCTTT
-	TRBV11-2	-	TRBJ2-1	CASSEQLPGEQFF	TGTGCCAGCAGCGAACAGCTTCCGGGGGAGCAGTTCTTC
-	TRBV14	-	TRBJ2-3	CASSRWQGPTDTQYF	TGTGCCAGCAGCCGCTGGCAGGGCCCCACAGATACGCAGTATTTT
-	TRBV4-2	TRBD1	TRBJ1-1	CASSLRTGGSQPEAFF	TGTGCCAGCAGCCTCCGGACAGGGGGGAGTCAACCTGAAGCTTTCTTT
-	TRBV5-1	-	TRBJ2-3	CASRLVSDTQYF	TGCGCCAGCAGGCTAGTGAGTGATACGCAGTATTTT
-	TRBV11-3	TRBD2	TRBJ2-3	CASSLSGARDTQYF	TGTGCCAGCAGCCTGAGCGGGGCCCGGGATACGCAGTATTTT
-	TRBV19	TRBD1	TRBJ1-1	CASSPGPGGTEAFF	TGTGCCAGTAGTCCGGGCCCAGGGGGCACTGAAGCTTTCTTT
-	TRBV7-6	-	TRBJ1-6	CASSIRDNNSPLHF	TGTGCCAGCAGCATCCGGGACAATAATTCACCCCTCCACTTT
-	TRBV5-1	TRBD1	TRBJ2-1	CASSSRTGDYNEQFF	TGCGCCAGCAGCTCCAGGACAGGGGACTACAATGAGCAGTTCTTC
-	TRBV18	-	TRBJ2-5	CASSQRAGEETQYF	TGTGCCAGCTCACAACGGGCGGGCGAAGAGACCCAGTACTTC
-	TRBV7-8	-	TRBJ1-3	CASSLYRAPRSGNTIYF	TGTGCCAGCAGCTTGTACAGGGCCCCTCGCTCTGGAAACACCATATATTTT
-	TRBV7-2	-	TRBJ2-2	CASSTPAGTNTGELFF	TGTGCCAGCAGCACCCCGGCGGGGACGAACACCGGGGAGCTGTTTTTT
-	TRBV6-5	-	TRBJ1-6	CASTPGRSYNSPLHF	TGTGCCAGCACCCCAGGGCGCTCCTATAATTCACCCCTCCACTTT
once	TRBV5-1	TRBD1	TRBJ1-4	CASRQGTGGEKLFF	TGCGCCAGCCGACAGGGCACCGGGGGTGAAAAACTGTTTTTT
few	TRBV5-1	-	TRBJ2-5	CASRRDQETQYF	TGCGCCAGCAGGAGGGACCAAGAGACCCAGTACTTC
-	TRBV28	-	TRBJ1-5	CASSFGTGKQPQHF	TGTGCCAGCAGTTTCGGGACTGGGAAACAGCCCCAGCATTTT
once	TRBV7-6	TRBD2	TRBJ2-7	CASSSPGGGAYEQYF	TGTGCCAGCAGCTCCCCGGGAGGGGGTGCCTACGAGCAGTACTTC